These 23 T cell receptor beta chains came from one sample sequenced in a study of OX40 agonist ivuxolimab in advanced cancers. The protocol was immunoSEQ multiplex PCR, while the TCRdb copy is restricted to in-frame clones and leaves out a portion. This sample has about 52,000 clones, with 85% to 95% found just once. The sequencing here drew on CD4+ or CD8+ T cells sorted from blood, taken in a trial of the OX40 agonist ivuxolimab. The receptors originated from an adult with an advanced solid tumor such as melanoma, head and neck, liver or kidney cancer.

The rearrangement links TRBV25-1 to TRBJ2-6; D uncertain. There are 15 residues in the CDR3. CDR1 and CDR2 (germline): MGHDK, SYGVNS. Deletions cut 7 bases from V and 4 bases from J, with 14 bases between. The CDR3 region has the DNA TGTGCCAGCACGAAGGGTACTCCCGGGGCCAACGTCCTGACTTTC. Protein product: CASTKGTPGANVLTF.

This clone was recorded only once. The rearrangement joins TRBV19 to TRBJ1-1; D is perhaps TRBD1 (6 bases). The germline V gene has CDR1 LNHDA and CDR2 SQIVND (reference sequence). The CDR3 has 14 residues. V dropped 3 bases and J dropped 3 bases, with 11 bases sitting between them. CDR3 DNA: TGTGCCAGTAGTATTTACGGGGGGCACACTGAAGCTTTCTTT. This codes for CASSIYGGHTEAFF.

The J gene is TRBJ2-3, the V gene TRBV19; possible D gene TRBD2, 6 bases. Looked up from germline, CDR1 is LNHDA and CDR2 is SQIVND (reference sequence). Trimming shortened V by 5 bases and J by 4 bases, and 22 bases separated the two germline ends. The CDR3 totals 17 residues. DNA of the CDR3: TGTGCCAGTAGTCCCGAGGCCGGAGGGACGATGGCAGATACGCAGTATTTT. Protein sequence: CASSPEAGGTMADTQYF.

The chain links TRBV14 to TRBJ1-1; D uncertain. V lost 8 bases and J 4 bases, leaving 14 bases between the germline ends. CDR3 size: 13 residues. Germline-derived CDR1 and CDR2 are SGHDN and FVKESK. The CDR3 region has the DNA TGTGCCAGCGCCCCACGGTGGGGCACTGAAGCTTTCTTT. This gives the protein CASAPRWGTEAFF.

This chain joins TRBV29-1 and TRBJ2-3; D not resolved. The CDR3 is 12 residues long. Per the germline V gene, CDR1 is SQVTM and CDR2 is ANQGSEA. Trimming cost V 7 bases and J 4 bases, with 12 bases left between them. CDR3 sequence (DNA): TGCAGCGCCGCCGACCTGTCAGATACGCAGTATTTT. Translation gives CSAADLSDTQYF.

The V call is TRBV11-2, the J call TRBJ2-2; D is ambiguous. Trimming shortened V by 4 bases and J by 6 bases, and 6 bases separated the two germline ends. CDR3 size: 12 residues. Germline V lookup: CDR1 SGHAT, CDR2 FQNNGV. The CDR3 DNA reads TGTGCCAGCAGCTCTCTAGCCGGGGAGCTGTTTTTT. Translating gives CASSSLAGELFF.

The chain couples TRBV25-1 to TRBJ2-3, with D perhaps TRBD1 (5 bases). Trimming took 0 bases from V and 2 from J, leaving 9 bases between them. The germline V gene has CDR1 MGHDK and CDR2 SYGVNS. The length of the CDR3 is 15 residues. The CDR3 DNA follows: TGTGCCAGCAGTGAATATAACAGGCCCACAGATACGCAGTATTTT. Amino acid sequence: CASSEYNRPTDTQYF. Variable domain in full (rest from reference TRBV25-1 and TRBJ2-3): EADIYQTPRYLVIGTGKKITLECSQTMGHDKMYWYQQDPGMELHLIHYSYGVNSTEKGDLSSESTVSRIRTEHFPLTLESARPSHTSQYLCASSEYNRPTDTQYFGPGTRLTVL.

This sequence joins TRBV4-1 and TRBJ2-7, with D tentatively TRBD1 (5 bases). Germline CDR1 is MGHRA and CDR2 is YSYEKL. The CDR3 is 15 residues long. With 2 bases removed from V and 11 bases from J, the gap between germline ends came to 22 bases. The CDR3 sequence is CASSQSSLGREIKYF. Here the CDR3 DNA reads TGCGCCAGCAGCCAATCCTCCCTAGGCAGGGAAATAAAGTACTTC.

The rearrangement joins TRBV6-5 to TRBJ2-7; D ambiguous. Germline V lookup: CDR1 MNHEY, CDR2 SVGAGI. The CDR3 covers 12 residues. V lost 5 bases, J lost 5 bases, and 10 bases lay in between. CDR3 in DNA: TGTGCCAGCAGTAGCAGGCTCCACGAGCAGTACTTC. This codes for CASSSRLHEQYF.

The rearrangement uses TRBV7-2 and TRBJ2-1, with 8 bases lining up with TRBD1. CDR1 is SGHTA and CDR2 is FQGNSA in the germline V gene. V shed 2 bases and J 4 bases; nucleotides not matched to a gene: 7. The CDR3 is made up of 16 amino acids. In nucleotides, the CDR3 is TGTGCCAGCAGCTTAAGGGGACAGGCTCCTTACAATGAGCAGTTCTTC. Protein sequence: CASSLRGQAPYNEQFF.

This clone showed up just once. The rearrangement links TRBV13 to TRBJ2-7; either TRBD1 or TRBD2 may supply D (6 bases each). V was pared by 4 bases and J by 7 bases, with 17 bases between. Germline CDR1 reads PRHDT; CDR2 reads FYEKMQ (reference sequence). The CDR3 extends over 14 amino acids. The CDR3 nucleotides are TGTGCCAGCAGCTCCGGAGGGACACCTTGGGAGCAGTACTTC. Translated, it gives CASSSGGTPWEQYF.

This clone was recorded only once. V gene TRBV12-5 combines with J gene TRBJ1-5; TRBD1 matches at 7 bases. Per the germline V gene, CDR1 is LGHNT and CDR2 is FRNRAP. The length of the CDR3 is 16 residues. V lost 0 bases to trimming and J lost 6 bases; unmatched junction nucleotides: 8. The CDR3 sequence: CASGLVAGGRFQPQHF. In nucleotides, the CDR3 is TGTGCTAGTGGTTTGGTGGCAGGGGGACGCTTTCAGCCCCAGCATTTT.

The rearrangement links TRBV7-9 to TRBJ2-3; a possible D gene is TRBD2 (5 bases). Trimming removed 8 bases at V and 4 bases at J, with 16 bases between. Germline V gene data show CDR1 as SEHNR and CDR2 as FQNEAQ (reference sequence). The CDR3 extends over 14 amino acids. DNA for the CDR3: TGTGCCAGCTCAGGTATTGGGAGTGCAGATACGCAGTATTTT. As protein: CASSGIGSADTQYF.

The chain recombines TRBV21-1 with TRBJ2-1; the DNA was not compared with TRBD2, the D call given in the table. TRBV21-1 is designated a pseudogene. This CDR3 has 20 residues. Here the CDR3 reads CASSKLRLADLPQPYNEQFF. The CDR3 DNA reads TGTGCCAGCAGCAAATTGAGACTAGCGGACCTACCACAACCCTACAATGAGCAGTTCTTC.

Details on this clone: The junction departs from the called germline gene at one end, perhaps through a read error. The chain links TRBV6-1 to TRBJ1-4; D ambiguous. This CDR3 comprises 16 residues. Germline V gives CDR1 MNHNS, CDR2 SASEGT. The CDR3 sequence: CASSDNVLTTYEKLFF. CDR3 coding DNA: TGTGCCAGCAGTGATAATGTTTTGACAACTTATGAAAAACTGTTTTTT.

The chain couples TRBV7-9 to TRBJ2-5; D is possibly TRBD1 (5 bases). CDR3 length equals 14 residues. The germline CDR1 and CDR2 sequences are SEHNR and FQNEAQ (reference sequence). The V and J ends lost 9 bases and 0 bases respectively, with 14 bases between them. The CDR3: CASGPARDQETQYF. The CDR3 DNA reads TGTGCCAGTGGACCGGCCAGGGACCAAGAGACCCAGTACTTC.

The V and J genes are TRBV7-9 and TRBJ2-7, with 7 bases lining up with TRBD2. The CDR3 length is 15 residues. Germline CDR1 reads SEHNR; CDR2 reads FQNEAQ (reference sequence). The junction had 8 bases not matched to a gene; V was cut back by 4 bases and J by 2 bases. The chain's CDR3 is CASSSRGGATYEQYF. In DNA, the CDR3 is TGTGCCAGCAGCTCCCGGGGAGGGGCCACCTACGAGCAGTACTTC.

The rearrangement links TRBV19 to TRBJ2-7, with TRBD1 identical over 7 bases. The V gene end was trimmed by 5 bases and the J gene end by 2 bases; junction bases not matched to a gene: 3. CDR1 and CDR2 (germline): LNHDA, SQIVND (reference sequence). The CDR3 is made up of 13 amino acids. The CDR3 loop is CASSSGQPYEQYF. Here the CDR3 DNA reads TGTGCCAGTAGTTCGGGACAGCCCTACGAGCAGTACTTC.

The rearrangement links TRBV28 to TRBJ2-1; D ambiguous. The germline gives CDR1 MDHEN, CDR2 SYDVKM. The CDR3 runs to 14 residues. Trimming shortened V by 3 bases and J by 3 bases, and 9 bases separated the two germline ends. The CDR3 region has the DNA TGTGCCAGCAGTTTGGGCAGGTTCTACAATGAGCAGTTCTTC. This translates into CASSLGRFYNEQFF.

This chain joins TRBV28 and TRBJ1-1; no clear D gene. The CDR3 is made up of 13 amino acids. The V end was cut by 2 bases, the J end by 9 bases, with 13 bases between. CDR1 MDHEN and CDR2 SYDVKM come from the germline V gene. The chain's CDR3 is CASSLVSTYKAFF. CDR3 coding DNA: TGTGCCAGCAGTTTAGTTTCCACGTATAAAGCTTTCTTT.

The DNA of the CDR3 is TGTGCCAGCAGCCCAGGACTAGCCACAGATACGCAGTATTTT. Translating gives CASSPGLATDTQYF. This chain links TRBV5-6 with TRBJ2-3, with 8 nucleotides matching TRBD2. Per germline, CDR1 SGHDT and CDR2 YYEEEE. The CDR3 is made up of 14 amino acids. The V segment lost 4 bases and the J segment 2 bases; nucleotides outside the gene matches: 3.

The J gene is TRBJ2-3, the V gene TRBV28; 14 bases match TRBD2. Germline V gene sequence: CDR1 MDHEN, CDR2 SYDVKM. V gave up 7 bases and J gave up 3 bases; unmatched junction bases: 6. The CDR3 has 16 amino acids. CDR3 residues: CASIPGLAGATDTQYF. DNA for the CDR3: TGTGCCAGCATCCCGGGACTAGCGGGAGCGACAGATACGCAGTATTTT.

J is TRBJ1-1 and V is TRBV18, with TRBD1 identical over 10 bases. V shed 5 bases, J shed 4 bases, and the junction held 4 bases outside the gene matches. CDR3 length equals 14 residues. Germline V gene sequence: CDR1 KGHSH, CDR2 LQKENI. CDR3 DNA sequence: TGTGCCAGCTCAAACGGACAGGGGGTCACTGAAGCTTTCTTT. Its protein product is CASSNGQGVTEAFF. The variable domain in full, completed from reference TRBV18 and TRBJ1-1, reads NAGVMQNPRHLVRRRGQEARLRCSPMKGHSHVYWYRQLPEEGLKFMVYLQKENIIDESGMPKERFSAEFPKEGPSILRIQQVVRGDSAAYFCASSNGQGVTEAFFGQGTRLTVV.